This TCR beta chain was sequenced in a study of identical twins. TCRdb re-called the 5' RACE reads with MiXCR, one entry per CDR3 protein. The sample includes hundreds of thousands of distinct CDR3 sequences, around 8.3% of them seen just once. The CDR3 is 17 amino acids. CDR1 MNHEY and CDR2 SMNVEV come from the germline V gene (reference sequence). V lost 6 bases, J lost 5 bases, and 13 bases stayed unmatched. Only a few counts were recorded for this clonotype. These same records also appear under a second study, on yellow fever vaccine responses in identical twins.

The source of this sequence is a woman in her late teens or twenties in good health. Source material: PBMCs. The chain couples TRBV27 to TRBJ2-5; TRBD1 matches at 12 bases. The CDR3, as DNA: TGTGCCAGCAGCCTACTCGGGGACAGGGGGCTTCAGGAGACCCAGTACTTC. Translated: CASSLLGDRGLQETQYF.